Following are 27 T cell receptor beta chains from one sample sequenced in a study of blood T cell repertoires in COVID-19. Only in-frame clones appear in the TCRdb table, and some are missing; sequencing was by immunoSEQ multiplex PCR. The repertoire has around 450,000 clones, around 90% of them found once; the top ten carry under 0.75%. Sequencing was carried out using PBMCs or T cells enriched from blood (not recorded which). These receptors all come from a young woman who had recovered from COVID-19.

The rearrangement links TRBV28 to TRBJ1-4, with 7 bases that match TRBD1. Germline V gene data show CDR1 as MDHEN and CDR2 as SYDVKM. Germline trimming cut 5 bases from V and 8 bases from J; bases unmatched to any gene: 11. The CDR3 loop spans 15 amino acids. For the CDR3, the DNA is TGTGCCAGCAGTCTGAGATCTACAGGGGTAGAAAAACTGTTTTTT. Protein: CASSLRSTGVEKLFF.

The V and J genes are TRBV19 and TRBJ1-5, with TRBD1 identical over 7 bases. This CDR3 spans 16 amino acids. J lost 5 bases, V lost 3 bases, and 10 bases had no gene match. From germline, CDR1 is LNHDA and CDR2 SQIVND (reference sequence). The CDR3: CASSISGTVGDQPQHF. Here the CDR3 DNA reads TGTGCCAGTAGTATCTCCGGGACAGTGGGCGATCAGCCCCAGCATTTT.

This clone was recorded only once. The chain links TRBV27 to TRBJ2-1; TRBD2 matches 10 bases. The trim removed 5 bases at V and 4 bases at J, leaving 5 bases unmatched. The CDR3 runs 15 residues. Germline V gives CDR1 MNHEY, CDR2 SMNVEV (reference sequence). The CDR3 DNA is TGTGCCAGCAGTCTCAGCGGGGGGGCTTACAATGAGCAGTTCTTC. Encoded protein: CASSLSGGAYNEQFF.

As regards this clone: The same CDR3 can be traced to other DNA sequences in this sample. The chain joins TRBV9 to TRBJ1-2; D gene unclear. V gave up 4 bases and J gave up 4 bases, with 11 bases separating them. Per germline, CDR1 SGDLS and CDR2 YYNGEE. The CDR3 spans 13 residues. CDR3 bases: TGTGCCAGCAGCCAAGGAGAACTCTATGGCTACACCTTC. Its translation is CASSQGELYGYTF.

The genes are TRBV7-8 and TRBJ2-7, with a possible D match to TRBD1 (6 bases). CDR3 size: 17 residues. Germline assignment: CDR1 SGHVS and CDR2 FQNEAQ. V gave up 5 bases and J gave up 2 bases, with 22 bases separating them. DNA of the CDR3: TGTGCCAGCAGCCCAGGGGCGTGGGGGCCAACCACCTACGAGCAGTACTTC. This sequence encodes CASSPGAWGPTTYEQYF.

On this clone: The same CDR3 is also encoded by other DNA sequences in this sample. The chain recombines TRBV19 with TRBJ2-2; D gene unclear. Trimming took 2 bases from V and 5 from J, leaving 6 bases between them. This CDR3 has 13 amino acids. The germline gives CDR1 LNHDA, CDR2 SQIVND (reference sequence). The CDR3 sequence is CASSIRGTGELFF. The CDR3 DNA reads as TGTGCCAGTAGTATAAGAGGTACCGGGGAGCTGTTTTTT.

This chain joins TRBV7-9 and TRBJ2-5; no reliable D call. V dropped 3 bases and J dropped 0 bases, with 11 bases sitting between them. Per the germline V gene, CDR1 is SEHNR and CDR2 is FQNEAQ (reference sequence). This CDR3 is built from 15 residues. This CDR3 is CASSLGLPYQETQYF. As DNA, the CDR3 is TGTGCCAGCAGCTTGGGCCTACCCTACCAAGAGACCCAGTACTTC.

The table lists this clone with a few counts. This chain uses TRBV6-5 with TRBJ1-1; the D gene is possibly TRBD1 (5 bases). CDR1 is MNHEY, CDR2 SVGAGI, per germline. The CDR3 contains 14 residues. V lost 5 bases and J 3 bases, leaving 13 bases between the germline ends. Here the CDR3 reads CASSPPGLDTEAFF. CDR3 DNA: TGTGCCAGCAGTCCACCGGGACTCGACACTGAAGCTTTCTTT.

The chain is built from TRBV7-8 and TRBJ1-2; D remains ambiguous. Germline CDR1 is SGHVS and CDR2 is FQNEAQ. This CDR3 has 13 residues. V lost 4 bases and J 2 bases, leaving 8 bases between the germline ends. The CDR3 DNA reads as TGTGCCAGCAGCTCTGAGCTGAACTATGGCTACACCTTC. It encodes CASSSELNYGYTF. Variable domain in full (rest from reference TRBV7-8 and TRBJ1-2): GAGVSQSPRYKVAKRGQDVALRCDPISGHVSLFWYQQALGQGPEFLTYFQNEAQLDKSGLPSDRFFAERPEGSVSTLKIQRTQQEDSAVYLCASSSELNYGYTFGSGTRLTVV.

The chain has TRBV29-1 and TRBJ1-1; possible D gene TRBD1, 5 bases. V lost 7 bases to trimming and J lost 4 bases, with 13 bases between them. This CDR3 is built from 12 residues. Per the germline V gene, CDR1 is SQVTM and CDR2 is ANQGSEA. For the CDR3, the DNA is TGCAGCGCCAAGCAGACAGTCACTGAAGCTTTCTTT. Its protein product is CSAKQTVTEAFF.

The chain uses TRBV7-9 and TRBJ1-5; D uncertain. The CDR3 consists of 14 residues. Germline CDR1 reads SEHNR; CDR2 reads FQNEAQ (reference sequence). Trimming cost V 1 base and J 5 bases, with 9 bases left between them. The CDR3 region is CASSLGEGDQPQHF. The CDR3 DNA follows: TGTGCCAGCAGCTTAGGGGAGGGAGATCAGCCCCAGCATTTT.

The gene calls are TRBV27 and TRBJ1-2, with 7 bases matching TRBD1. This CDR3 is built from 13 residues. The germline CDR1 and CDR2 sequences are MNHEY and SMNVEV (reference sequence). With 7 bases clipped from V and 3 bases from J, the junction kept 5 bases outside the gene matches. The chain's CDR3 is CASKNRGDYGYTF. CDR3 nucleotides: TGTGCCAGCAAGAACAGGGGAGACTATGGCTACACCTTC.

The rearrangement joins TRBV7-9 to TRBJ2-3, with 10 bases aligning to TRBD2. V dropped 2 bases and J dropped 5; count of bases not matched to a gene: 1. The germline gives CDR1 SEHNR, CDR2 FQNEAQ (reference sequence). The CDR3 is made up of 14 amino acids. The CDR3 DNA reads TGTGCCAGCAGCTTAATAGCGGGGGGAGATACGCAGTATTTT. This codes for CASSLIAGGDTQYF.

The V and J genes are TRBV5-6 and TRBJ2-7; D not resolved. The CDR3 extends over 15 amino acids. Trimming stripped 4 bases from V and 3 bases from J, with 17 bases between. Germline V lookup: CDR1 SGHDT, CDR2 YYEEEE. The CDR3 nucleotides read TGTGCCAGCAGCCAAGCCCTGTTAGGCGGCTACGAGCAGTACTTC. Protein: CASSQALLGGYEQYF.

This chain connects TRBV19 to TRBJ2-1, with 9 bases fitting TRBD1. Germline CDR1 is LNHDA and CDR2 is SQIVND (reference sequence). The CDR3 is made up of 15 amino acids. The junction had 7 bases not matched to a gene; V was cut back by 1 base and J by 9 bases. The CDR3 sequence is CASSIVGTGISEQFF. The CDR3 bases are TGTGCCAGTAGTATAGTTGGGACAGGGATAAGTGAGCAGTTCTTC.

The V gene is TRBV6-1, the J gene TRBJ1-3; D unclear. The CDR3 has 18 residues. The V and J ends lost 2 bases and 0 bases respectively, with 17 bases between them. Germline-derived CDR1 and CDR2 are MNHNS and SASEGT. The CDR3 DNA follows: TGTGCCAGCAGTGAAATCAACAGAGGAGGAGGCTCTGGAAACACCATATATTTT. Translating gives CASSEINRGGGSGNTIYF.

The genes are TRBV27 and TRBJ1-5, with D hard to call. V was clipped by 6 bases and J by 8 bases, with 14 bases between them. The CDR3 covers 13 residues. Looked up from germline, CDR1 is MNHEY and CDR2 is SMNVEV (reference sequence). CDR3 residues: CASSSRISEPQHF. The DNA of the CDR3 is TGTGCCAGCAGCTCTAGGATTTCGGAGCCCCAGCATTTT.

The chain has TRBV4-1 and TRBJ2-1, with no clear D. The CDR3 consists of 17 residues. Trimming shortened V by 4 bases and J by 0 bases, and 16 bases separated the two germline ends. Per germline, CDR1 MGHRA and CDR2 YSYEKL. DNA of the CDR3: TGCGCCAGCAGCCTCTGGATAGACATTGACTCCTACAATGAGCAGTTCTTC. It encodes CASSLWIDIDSYNEQFF.

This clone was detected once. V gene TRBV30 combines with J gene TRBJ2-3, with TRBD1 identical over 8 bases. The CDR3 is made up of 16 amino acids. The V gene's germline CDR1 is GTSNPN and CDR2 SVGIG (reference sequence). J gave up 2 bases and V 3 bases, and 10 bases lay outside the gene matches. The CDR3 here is CAWSLGQGGSTDTQYF. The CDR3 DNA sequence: TGTGCCTGGAGCCTTGGACAGGGAGGCTCCACAGATACGCAGTATTTT. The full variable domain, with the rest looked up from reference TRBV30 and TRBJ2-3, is SQTIHQWPATLVQPVGSPLSLECTVEGTSNPNLYWYRQAAGRGLQLLFYSVGIGQISSEVPQNLSASRPQDRQFILSSKKLLLSDSGFYLCAWSLGQGGSTDTQYFGPGTRLTVL.

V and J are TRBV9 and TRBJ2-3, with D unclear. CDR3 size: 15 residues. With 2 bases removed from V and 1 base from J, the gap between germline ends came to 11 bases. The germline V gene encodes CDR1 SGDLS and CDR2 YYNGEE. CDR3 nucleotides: TGTGCCAGCAGCGTTCTACCTGCACGCACAGATACGCAGTATTTT. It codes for CASSVLPARTDTQYF.

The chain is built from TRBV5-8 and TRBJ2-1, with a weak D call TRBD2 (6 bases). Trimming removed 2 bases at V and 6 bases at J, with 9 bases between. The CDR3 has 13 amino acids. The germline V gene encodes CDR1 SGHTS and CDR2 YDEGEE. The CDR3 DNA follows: TGTGCCAGCAGCTTCGGCGGGGTCAATGAGCAGTTCTTC. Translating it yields CASSFGGVNEQFF. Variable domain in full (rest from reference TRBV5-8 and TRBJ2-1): EAGVTQSPTHLIKTRGQQATLRCSPISGHTSVYWYQQALGLGLQFLLWYDEGEERNRGNFPPRFSGRQFPNYSSELNVNALELEDSALYLCASSFGGVNEQFFGPGTRLTVL.

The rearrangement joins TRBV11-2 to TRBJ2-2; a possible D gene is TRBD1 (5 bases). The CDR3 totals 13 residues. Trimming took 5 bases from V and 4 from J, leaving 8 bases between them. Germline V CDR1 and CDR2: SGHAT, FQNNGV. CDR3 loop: CASSPTVTGELFF. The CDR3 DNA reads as TGTGCCAGCAGCCCGACAGTCACCGGGGAGCTGTTTTTT.

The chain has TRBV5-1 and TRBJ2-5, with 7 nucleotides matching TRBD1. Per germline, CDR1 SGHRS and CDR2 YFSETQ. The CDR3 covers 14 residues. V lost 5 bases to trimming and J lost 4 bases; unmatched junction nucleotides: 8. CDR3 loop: CASSPRGQGETQYF. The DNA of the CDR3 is TGCGCCAGCAGTCCGAGGGGGCAGGGAGAGACCCAGTACTTC. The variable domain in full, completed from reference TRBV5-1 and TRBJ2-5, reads KAGVTQTPRYLIKTRGQQVTLSCSPISGHRSVSWYQQTPGQGLQFLFEYFSETQRNKGNFPGRFSGRQFSNSRSEMNVSTLELGDSALYLCASSPRGQGETQYFGPGTRLLVL.

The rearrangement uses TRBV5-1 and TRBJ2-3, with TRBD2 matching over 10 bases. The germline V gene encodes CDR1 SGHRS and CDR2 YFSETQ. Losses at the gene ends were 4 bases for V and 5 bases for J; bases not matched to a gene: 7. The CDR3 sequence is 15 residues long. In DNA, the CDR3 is TGCGCCAGCAGCCCTGTAGCGGGGGGCGGAGATACGCAGTATTTT. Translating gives CASSPVAGGGDTQYF.

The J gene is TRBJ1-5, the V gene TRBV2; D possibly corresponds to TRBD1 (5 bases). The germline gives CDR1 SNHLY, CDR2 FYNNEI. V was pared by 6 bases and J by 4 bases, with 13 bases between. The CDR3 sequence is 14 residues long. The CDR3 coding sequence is TGTGCCAGCAGACCGGGACTCCTTAATCAGCCCCAGCATTTT. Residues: CASRPGLLNQPQHF.

CDR3 protein: CAIPIRDWTNYGYTF. Written as DNA, the CDR3 is TGCGCCATCCCGATCCGGGACTGGACTAACTATGGCTACACCTTC. The V call is TRBV10-1, the J call TRBJ1-2; TRBD1 is a possible D gene (5 bases). CDR1 and CDR2 (germline): WNHNN, SYGVQD (reference sequence). CDR3 size: 15 residues. The V end lost 10 bases, the J end lost 0 bases, and 18 bases lay between the germline ends.

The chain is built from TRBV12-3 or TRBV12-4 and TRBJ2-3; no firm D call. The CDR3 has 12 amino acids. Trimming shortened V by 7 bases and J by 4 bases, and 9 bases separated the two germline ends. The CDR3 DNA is TGTGCCAGCACCCCTACTCCAGATACGCAGTATTTT. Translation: CASTPTPDTQYF.